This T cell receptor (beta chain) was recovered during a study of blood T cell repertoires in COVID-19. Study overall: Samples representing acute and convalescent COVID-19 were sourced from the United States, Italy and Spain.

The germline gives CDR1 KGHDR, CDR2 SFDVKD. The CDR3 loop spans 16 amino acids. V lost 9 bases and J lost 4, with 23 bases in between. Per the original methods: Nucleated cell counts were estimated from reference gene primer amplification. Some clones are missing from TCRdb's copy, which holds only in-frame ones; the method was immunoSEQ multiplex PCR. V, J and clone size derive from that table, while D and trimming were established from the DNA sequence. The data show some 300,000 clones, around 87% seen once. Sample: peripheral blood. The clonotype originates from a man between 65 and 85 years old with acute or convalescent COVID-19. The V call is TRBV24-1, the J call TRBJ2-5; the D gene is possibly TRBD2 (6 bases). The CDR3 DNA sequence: TGTGCCACCTCTCCCACCTCGTTGGGGGGATCAGAGACCCAGTACTTC. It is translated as CATSPTSLGGSETQYF.